This T cell receptor beta chain was recovered during a study of early T cells in non-severe SARS-CoV-2 infection. Each CDR3 protein is one row after TCRdb ran MiXCR on the 5' RACE reads. This sample has about 110,000 distinct CDR3 sequences; roughly an eighth occur once, and the top ten carry approximately 3.1%. This CDR3 is 16 amino acids long. The V end lost 0 bases, the J end lost 2 bases, and 17 bases lay between the germline ends. Germline V gene data show CDR1 as SQVTM and CDR2 as ANQGSEA. The sequencing input was whole blood. The receptor was derived from an adult who was a healthcare worker with PCR-confirmed SARS-CoV-2 infection or an uninfected control (not recorded which). V is TRBV29-1 and J is TRBJ2-7, with unresolved D. This CDR3 is CSVEDSHPSRPYEQYF. CDR3 sequence (DNA): TGCAGCGTTGAAGATTCACACCCCTCAAGGCCCTACGAGCAGTACTTC.